Listed here are 11 T cell receptor beta chains from one sample, sequenced in a study of Graves' ophthalmopathy and Graves' hyperthyroidism. Amplification of TCR beta CDR3 regions used RNA transcripts. First-round RT-PCR with HTBI primers preceded a second-round multiplex PCR. MiXCR, applied by TCRdb to the multiplex PCR reads, yields one record per CDR3 protein. The sample has about 740,000 distinct CDR3 sequences; 40% are singletons. The sequenced sample consisted of peripheral blood. These receptors all stem from an adult man with Graves' ophthalmopathy.

The DNA for the CDR3 is TGTGCCAGCAGTGATAGTGCCGGGGGCGTTGGAAATGGCTACACCTTC. It codes for CASSDSAGGVGNGYTF. The rearrangement links TRBV25-1 to TRBJ1-2; TRBD1 is a possible D gene (6 bases). The CDR3 loop spans 16 amino acids. V lost 3 bases and J lost 6, with 20 bases in between. Germline CDR1 reads MGHDK; CDR2 reads SYGVNS.

This clonotype has more than one count but fewer than ten. The rearrangement uses TRBV7-6 and TRBJ2-7; the D is unclear. Per the germline V gene, CDR1 is SGHVS and CDR2 is FNYEAQ. The CDR3 extends over 16 amino acids. V lost 1 base and J 5 bases, leaving 18 bases between the germline ends. CDR3 sequence: CASSLVGSLLGHEQYF. CDR3 coding DNA: TGTGCCAGCAGCTTAGTGGGGTCGTTACTCGGTCACGAGCAGTACTTC.

In this sample, this clonotype turned up many times. The rearrangement joins TRBV11-2 to TRBJ1-1; D call uncertain. The germline V and J ends were trimmed by 3 bases and 11 bases, with 13 bases remaining between them. CDR1 SGHAT and CDR2 FQNNGV come from the germline V gene. The CDR3 covers 12 residues. CDR3: CASSFPGGEAFF. The CDR3 DNA reads TGTGCCAGCAGCTTTCCCGGTGGGGAGGCTTTCTTT.

Remarks on this clonotype: In this CDR3 the conserved last residue, phenylalanine or tryptophan, is missing, so a read error is likely. The DNA is left out, because the CDR3 cannot be placed on it with certainty; the CDR3 is given as TCRdb lists it. The chain joins TRBV11-2 to TRBJ1-4; the table's D call of TRBD1 was not tested on the DNA. Germline V gene lookup returns CDR1 SGHAT and CDR2 FQNNGV. Inclusive of both ends, the CDR3 amounts to 9 amino acids. The CDR3 here is CASSLGQGV.

The rearrangement uses TRBV15 and TRBJ1-1; unclear D gene. Germline values: CDR1 LNHNV, CDR2 YYDKDF (reference sequence). The CDR3 spans 11 residues. Trimming removed 6 bases at V and 6 bases at J, with 8 bases between. This CDR3 reads CATSTAAEAFF. The CDR3 nucleotides read TGTGCCACCAGTACCGCCGCTGAAGCTTTCTTT.

This chain links TRBV5-1 with TRBJ2-5, with D perhaps TRBD1 (7 bases). Per germline, CDR1 SGHRS and CDR2 YFSETQ. Trimming cost V 4 bases and J 3 bases, with 13 bases left between them. This CDR3 comprises 14 residues. The CDR3 loop reads CASSRGTAEETQYF. For the CDR3, the DNA is TGCGCCAGCAGCCGGGGGACAGCGGAAGAGACCCAGTACTTC. Full variable domain (missing parts from reference TRBV5-1 and TRBJ2-5): KAGVTQTPRYLIKTRGQQVTLSCSPISGHRSVSWYQQTPGQGLQFLFEYFSETQRNKGNFPGRFSGRQFSNSRSEMNVSTLELGDSALYLCASSRGTAEETQYFGPGTRLLVL.

The V gene is TRBV11-1, the J gene TRBJ2-7; 9 nucleotides match TRBD2. V gave up 5 bases and J gave up 7 bases; unmatched junction bases: 12. The CDR3 spans 15 residues. Germline assignment: CDR1 SGHAT and CDR2 FQDESV (reference sequence). The CDR3 region has the DNA TGTGCCAGCAGCCCCCAGCTAGCGGGATCTAATGAGCAGTACTTC. Its translation: CASSPQLAGSNEQYF.

This rearrangement joins TRBV11-2 to TRBJ1-1, with D tentatively TRBD1 (6 bases). The CDR3 is 14 residues long. Between the trimmed V and J ends, which lost 5 bases and 6 bases, there was a span of 16 bases. CDR1 is SGHAT and CDR2 is FQNNGV in the germline V gene. The CDR3 sequence is CASSPRRGRAEAFF. The CDR3, as DNA: TGTGCCAGCAGCCCTAGGCGGGGGCGAGCTGAAGCTTTCTTT.

The CDR3 region is CATSSLDGPFYGYTF. The CDR3 DNA reads TGTGCCACCAGCAGCTTAGATGGTCCATTCTATGGCTACACCTTC. J is TRBJ1-2 and V is TRBV15; D unresolved. The germline V gene has CDR1 LNHNV and CDR2 YYDKDF (reference sequence). This CDR3 has 15 amino acids. Trimming took off 3 bases at V and 4 bases at J, with 15 bases between the two ends. The full variable domain, completed using reference TRBV15 and TRBJ1-2, is DAMVIQNPRYQVTQFGKPVTLSCSQTLNHNVMYWYQQKSSQAPKLLFHYYDKDFNNEADTPDNFQSRRPNTSFCFLDIRSPGLGDTAMYLCATSSLDGPFYGYTFGSGTRLTVV.

This clonotype was counted at least ten times. V gene TRBV7-6 combines with J gene TRBJ2-5, with no clear D. The CDR3 runs 11 residues. The V end lost 5 bases, the J end lost 3 bases, and 4 bases lay between the germline ends. CDR1 SGHVS and CDR2 FNYEAQ come from the germline V gene. Here the CDR3 reads CASSPKETQYF. DNA of the CDR3: TGTGCCAGCAGCCCTAAAGAGACCCAGTACTTC.

This clonotype was observed at least ten times. J is TRBJ1-1 and V is TRBV2, with 8 bases that match TRBD1. Losses at the gene ends were 4 bases for V and 0 bases for J; bases not matched to a gene: 7. Per germline, CDR1 SNHLY and CDR2 FYNNEI. The CDR3 spans 16 residues. CDR3 sequence: CASSAGQGNMNTEAFF. CDR3 bases: TGTGCCAGCAGTGCCGGACAGGGAAACATGAACACTGAAGCTTTCTTT.